The sequence of this TCR beta chain was determined in a study of blood T cell repertoires in COVID-19. Study-level background: COVID-19 samples, acute and convalescent, were from the United States, Italy and Spain. PBMCs, B-cell-depleted T cells, or T cells provided the cDNA or gDNA that made up the material.

The CDR3 contains 18 residues. Germline V gene lookup returns CDR1 SSHAT and CDR2 FNYEAQ (reference sequence). About this clone itself: An end of the junction differs from the germline gene, which may be a read error.

Libraries were prepared by immunoSEQ multiplex PCR; TCRdb keeps only in-frame clonotypes and omits some of them. The data hold 80,000 to 90,000 clones, with about 86% observed a single time. This rearrangement joins TRBV7-7 to TRBJ2-4; 9 bases agree with TRBD2. This TCR derives from an elderly man with active or convalescent COVID-19. The sample was peripheral blood. Here the CDR3 reads CASSETPQGHRGRGSRYF. CDR3 DNA sequence: TGTGCTAGCAGCGAAACTCCTCAGGGGCATCGCGGGAGGGGAAGCCGATACTTC.